These 25 T cell receptor beta chains were sequenced from one sample in a study of post-analysis software for immune sequencing data (dated by TCRdb to between 2014 and 2017). The method was PCR. Sequencing took place on an Illumina HiSeq 2500. Unique molecular identifiers were incorporated into TCR beta cDNA libraries to reduce PCR and sequencing biases. TCRdb trimmed public reads at Q25 via fastp, called clones via MiXCR and kept in-frame beta chains. Identical CDR3 proteins give one entry, which carries the most common genes and DNA. The sample yields under 900,000 distinct CDR3 sequences; about 53% were counted once. The top ten clones comprise approximately 4.4% of the sample. Antigens of these TCRs are unknown. Overall study outcomes, separate from this receptor: Significantly higher frequencies in patients than in controls were found for a few TRBV segments, including TRBV5-6, TRBV5-1 and TRBV20-1.

Sequencing was carried out using blood. These TCRs come from a girl aged 5-17 years with multiple sclerosis.

The sample holds a few counts of this clonotype. Its ends do not fully match the called genes, so a read error is possible. This chain uses TRBV12-3 or TRBV12-4 with TRBJ2-5; D is undetermined. This CDR3 has 14 amino acids. The CDR3 DNA sequence: TGTGCTAGCAGTTCCCAGTTGGTTGCAGAGACCCAGTACTTC. This encodes CASSSQLVAETQYF.

This clonotype was counted a few times. The chain joins TRBV29-1 to TRBJ1-2; 9 positions match TRBD1. V dropped 7 bases and J dropped 3; count of bases not matched to a gene: 3. CDR3 length equals 12 residues. In germline, CDR1 is SQVTM, CDR2 ANQGSEA. The CDR3 DNA follows: TGCAGCGGGCGACAGGGGGACTATGGCTACACCTTC. Protein product: CSGRQGDYGYTF.

A remark on this clonotype: The germline gene is not matched at one end of the junction; a read error may be the cause. As DNA, the CDR3 is TGTGCCAACAGTTACTCGCAGGGTCACTCCTACGAGCAGTACTTC. Translating gives CANSYSQGHSYEQYF. V and J are TRBV6-2 or TRBV6-3 and TRBJ2-7; TRBD1 is a possible D gene (5 bases). The germline CDR1 and CDR2 sequences are MNHEY and SVGEGT. The CDR3 runs to 15 residues.

A few counts support this clonotype. J is TRBJ2-5 and V is TRBV29-1, with 15 bases fitting TRBD2. With 6 bases clipped from V and 4 bases from J, the junction kept 3 bases outside the gene matches. The germline CDR1 and CDR2 sequences are SQVTM and ANQGSEA. The CDR3 has 14 residues. This CDR3 reads CSVGLAGGRETQYF. The CDR3 DNA follows: TGCAGCGTCGGACTAGCGGGGGGGCGAGAGACCCAGTACTTC. Variable domain in full (rest from reference TRBV29-1 and TRBJ2-5): SAVISQKPSRDICQRGTSLTIQCQVDSQVTMMFWYRQQPGQSLTLIATANQGSEATYESGFVIDKFPISRPNLTFSTLTVSNMSPEDSSIYLCSVGLAGGRETQYFGPGTRLLVL.

This clonotype was counted only a few times. V usage is TRBV7-9 and J usage is TRBJ2-1, with 13 nucleotides matching TRBD2. Near its end, the DNA agrees better with TRBJ2-7, so the J call may be wrong. The CDR3 contains 14 residues. From germline, CDR1 is SEHNR and CDR2 FQNEAQ (reference sequence). In DNA form, the CDR3 reads TGTGCCAGCAGCCGGACTAGCGGGGGTCACGAGCAGTACTTC. It translates to CASSRTSGGHEQYF.

The chain has TRBV5-4 and TRBJ2-3, with TRBD2 as a possible D gene (5 bases). CDR3 length equals 16 residues. Trimming shortened V by 0 bases and J by 1 base, and 12 bases separated the two germline ends. From germline, CDR1 is SGHNT and CDR2 YYREEE (reference sequence). The CDR3 coding sequence is TGTGCCAGCAGCTTGGATGGGCGGGCGGGCACAGATACGCAGTATTTT. It is translated as CASSLDGRAGTDTQYF.

The J gene is TRBJ2-1, the V gene TRBV5-1; 8 nucleotides match TRBD2. Trimming took 4 bases from V and 0 from J; bases not matched to a gene: 9. The V gene's germline CDR1 is SGHRS and CDR2 YFSETQ. The CDR3 totals 17 residues. In DNA, the CDR3 is TGCGCCAGCAGCAAGGCCCATCTAGCGGGCTCCTACAATGAGCAGTTCTTC. This sequence encodes CASSKAHLAGSYNEQFF.

The chain is built from TRBV20-1 and TRBJ2-3, with a possible D match to TRBD1 (6 bases). CDR1 is DFQATT, CDR2 SNEGSKA, per germline (reference sequence). The CDR3 is 12 residues long. CDR3 sequence (DNA): TGCAGGGCGTACAGGGACACAGATACGCAGTATTTT. It encodes CRAYRDTDTQYF.

The chain combines TRBV12-3 or TRBV12-4 with TRBJ1-5, with 8 bases identical to TRBD1. The CDR3 spans 15 residues. Trimming cost V 4 bases and J 6 bases; bases outside gene matches: 8. Written as DNA, the CDR3 is TGTGCCAGCAGTTATTTTACAGGGGGTTTTCAGCCCCAGCATTTT. Protein product: CASSYFTGGFQPQHF.

This clonotype was observed a few times. This chain links TRBV6-1 with TRBJ2-3; 8 bases are shared with TRBD1. After removal of 5 bases from V and 2 bases from J, the junction contained 6 bases not matched to a gene. This CDR3 spans 15 amino acids. CDR1 and CDR2 (germline): MNHNS, SASEGT. CDR3: CASSPGTGFTDTQYF. In DNA form, the CDR3 reads TGTGCCAGCAGTCCCGGGACAGGTTTCACAGATACGCAGTATTTT.

This chain connects TRBV10-3 to TRBJ2-7; 7 positions agree with TRBD1. The CDR3 runs to 14 residues. The V gene end was trimmed by 5 bases and the J gene end by 2 bases; junction bases not matched to a gene: 6. Looked up from germline, CDR1 is ENHRY and CDR2 is SYGVKD. This CDR3 is CAISPTGQTYEQYF. The CDR3 coding sequence is TGTGCCATCAGTCCGACGGGACAGACCTACGAGCAGTACTTC.

The V gene is TRBV20-1, the J gene TRBJ2-1; tentative D call: TRBD2 (6 bases). In germline, CDR1 is DFQATT, CDR2 SNEGSKA (reference sequence). V gave up 5 bases and J gave up 8 bases, with 13 bases separating them. The CDR3 length is 12 residues. CDR3 residues: CSAAVTSYEQFF. Here the CDR3 DNA reads TGCAGTGCTGCCGTGACTAGTTATGAGCAGTTCTTC.

The chain combines TRBV4-1 with TRBJ2-6; 9 positions match TRBD1. The CDR3 contains 19 residues. Germline V gene data show CDR1 as MGHRA and CDR2 as YSYEKL. V lost 4 bases to trimming and J lost 0 bases; unmatched junction nucleotides: 10. CDR3 sequence: CASSLVGQGSLSGANVLTF. CDR3 DNA: TGCGCCAGCAGCCTAGTCGGACAGGGGTCCCTCTCTGGGGCCAACGTCCTGACTTTC.

V is TRBV2 and J is TRBJ2-4, with D perhaps matching TRBD1 (6 bases). CDR1 and CDR2 from the germline V gene are SNHLY and FYNNEI. Trimming stripped 11 bases from V and 12 bases from J, with 23 bases between. This CDR3 is built from 13 residues. The CDR3: CAGVRDTVASQYF. The CDR3 coding sequence is TGTGCCGGCGTCCGGGACACCGTGGCCTCTCAGTACTTC. Filled out from reference TRBV2 and TRBJ2-4, the complete variable domain reads EPEVTQTPSHQVTQMGQEVILRCVPISNHLYFYWYRQILGQKVEFLVSFYNNEISEKSEIFDDQFSVERPDGSNFTLKIRSTKLEDSAMYFCAGVRDTVASQYFGAGTRLSVL.

The chain employs TRBV20-1 and TRBJ1-5; TRBD1 is a possible D gene (5 bases). V was trimmed by 1 base and J by 3 bases, leaving 7 bases between them. Germline CDR1 reads DFQATT; CDR2 reads SNEGSKA (reference sequence). CDR3 length equals 13 residues. DNA of the CDR3: TGCAGTGCTAGAGCAGGGAACAATCAGCCCCAGCATTTT. This encodes CSARAGNNQPQHF.

This sequence joins TRBV4-1 and TRBJ1-5; D call uncertain. From germline, CDR1 is MGHRA and CDR2 YSYEKL. The CDR3 is 17 amino acids. Trimming pared 4 bases from V and 0 bases from J, leaving 16 bases between. The CDR3 region is CASSLTQTAFSNQPQHF. CDR3 coding DNA: TGCGCCAGCAGCCTAACCCAGACGGCCTTTAGCAATCAGCCCCAGCATTTT.

The genes are TRBV15 and TRBJ2-7; no firm D call. The germline V gene has CDR1 LNHNV and CDR2 YYDKDF (reference sequence). CDR3 length: 11 amino acids. V gave up 3 bases and J gave up 7 bases, with 7 bases separating them. CDR3 sequence (DNA): TGTGCCACCAGCAGGCTAGGTGAGCAGTACTTC. Encoded protein: CATSRLGEQYF.

This clonotype is a singleton in its sample. The V call is TRBV7-8, the J call TRBJ1-4; D ambiguous. The V end lost 9 bases, the J end lost 7 bases, and 15 bases lay between the germline ends. The germline gives CDR1 SGHVS, CDR2 FQNEAQ. The CDR3 runs 13 residues. The CDR3 region has the DNA TGTGCCAGTGCATCCTTACGGGGTGAAAAACTGTTTTTT. Translated: CASASLRGEKLFF.

The V and J genes are TRBV20-1 and TRBJ2-1; 7 bases align to TRBD1. This CDR3 spans 9 amino acids. Losses at the gene ends were 6 bases for V and 10 bases for J; bases not matched to a gene: 0. Per the germline V gene, CDR1 is DFQATT and CDR2 is SNEGSKA (reference sequence). CDR3 bases: TGCAGTGCCAGGGGGGAGCAGTTCTTC. Protein sequence: CSARGEQFF.

This clonotype was observed a single time. V usage is TRBV7-3 and J usage is TRBJ2-1, with unresolved D. V gave up 3 bases and J gave up 5 bases, with 11 bases separating them. Germline CDR1 SGHTA, CDR2 FQGTGA. This CDR3 region has 14 residues. The CDR3 spells CASSFMLTDNEQFF. The CDR3 DNA reads as TGTGCCAGCAGCTTTATGCTAACCGACAATGAGCAGTTCTTC.

The gene calls are TRBV5-1 and TRBJ1-1; tentative D call: TRBD1 (6 bases). The CDR3 contains 15 residues. Germline V CDR1 and CDR2: SGHRS, YFSETQ. Deletions cut 0 bases from V and 4 bases from J, with 13 bases between. CDR3 DNA sequence: TGCGCCAGCAGCTTGGGACGGGGGCTCTGCACTGAAGCTTTCTTT. Translation gives CASSLGRGLCTEAFF.

V is TRBV6-1 and J is TRBJ1-1; a weak D match, TRBD1 (6 bases). The CDR3 totals 18 residues. From germline, CDR1 is MNHNS and CDR2 SASEGT. V lost 7 bases and J lost 6, with 30 bases in between. The CDR3, as DNA: TGTGCCAGCACCCACGTCTACCGGGACACCATTTCGGGCGCTGAAGCTTTCTTT. It translates to CASTHVYRDTISGAEAFF.

The table lists this clonotype with a few counts. The V and J genes are TRBV6-5 and TRBJ2-7, with D possibly being TRBD2 (7 bases). This CDR3 comprises 17 residues. V was trimmed by 6 bases and J by 1 base, leaving 22 bases between them. CDR1 is MNHEY and CDR2 is SVGAGI in the germline V gene. The CDR3 DNA follows: TGTGCCAGCAGCCGCTCTGGGGGCGGGAGTTCGTCCTACGAGCAGTACTTC. This translates into CASSRSGGGSSSYEQYF.

The J gene is TRBJ2-1, the V gene TRBV29-1; 7 nucleotides match TRBD2. The trim removed 6 bases at V and 6 bases at J, leaving 14 bases unmatched. This CDR3 is 15 amino acids long. CDR1 and CDR2 from the germline V gene are SQVTM and ANQGSEA. The CDR3 nucleotides read TGCAGCGTAATCCCGACGGGGGGAGTATTCAATGAGCAGTTCTTC. This translates into CSVIPTGGVFNEQFF.

This clonotype occurred a few times. The chain recombines TRBV7-2 with TRBJ2-1; D not certain. V was clipped by 0 bases and J by 4 bases, with 13 bases between them. CDR3 length: 16 residues. CDR1 is SGHTA and CDR2 is FQGNSA in the germline V gene. CDR3: CASSLAASRSYNEQFF. The CDR3 nucleotides are TGTGCCAGCAGCTTAGCGGCGTCTAGAAGTTACAATGAGCAGTTCTTC.